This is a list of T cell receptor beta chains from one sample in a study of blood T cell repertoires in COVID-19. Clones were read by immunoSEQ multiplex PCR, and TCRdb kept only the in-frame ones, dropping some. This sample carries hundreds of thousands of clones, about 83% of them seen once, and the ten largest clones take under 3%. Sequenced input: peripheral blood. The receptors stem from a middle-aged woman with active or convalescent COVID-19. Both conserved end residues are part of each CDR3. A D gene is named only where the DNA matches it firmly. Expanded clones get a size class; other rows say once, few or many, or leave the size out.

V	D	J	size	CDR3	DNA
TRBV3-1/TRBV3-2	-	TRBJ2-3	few	CASSQFRGADTQYF	TGTGCCAGCAGCCAATTCCGAGGCGCGGATACGCAGTATTTT
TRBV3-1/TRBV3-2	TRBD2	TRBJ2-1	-	CASSPTKTSGRMGGYNEQFF	TGTGCCAGCAGCCCGACTAAAACTAGCGGGAGGATGGGGGGCTACAATGAGCAGTTCTTC
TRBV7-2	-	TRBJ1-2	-	CASSLAGGTYGYTF	TGTGCCAGCAGCTTAGCTGGGGGGACGTATGGCTACACCTTC
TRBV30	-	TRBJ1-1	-	CAWSMTNLDTEAFF	TGTGCCTGGAGTATGACAAATCTGGACACTGAAGCTTTCTTT
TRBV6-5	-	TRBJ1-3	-	CASGQGHSGNTIYF	TGTGCCAGCGGGCAGGGACACTCTGGAAACACCATATATTTT
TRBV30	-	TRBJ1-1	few	CAWGIKGGTEAFF	TGTGCCTGGGGAATCAAGGGGGGGACTGAAGCTTTCTTT
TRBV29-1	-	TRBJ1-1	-	CSAVGGDHTEAFF	TGCAGCGCCGTGGGGGGGGACCACACTGAAGCTTTCTTT
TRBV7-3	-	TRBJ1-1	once	CASSQMGGNTEAFF	TGTGCCAGCAGCCAAATGGGGGGGAACACTGAAGCTTTCTTT
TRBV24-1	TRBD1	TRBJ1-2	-	CATSGGQGAAYGYTF	TGTGCCACCAGTGGGGGACAGGGGGCGGCTTATGGCTACACCTTC
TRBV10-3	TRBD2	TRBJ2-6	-	CAISGGGVSGANVLTF	TGTGCCATCAGTGGTGGGGGGGTCTCTGGGGCCAACGTCCTGACTTTC
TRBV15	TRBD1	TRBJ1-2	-	CATSSTPGQPYGYTF	TGTGCCACCAGCAGTACGCCGGGACAGCCATATGGCTACACCTTC
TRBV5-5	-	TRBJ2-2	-	CASSLDTAQNTGELFF	TGTGCCAGCAGCTTGGATACAGCTCAAAACACCGGGGAGCTGTTTTTT
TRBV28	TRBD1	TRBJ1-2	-	CASSSRQGHGYGYTF	TGTGCCAGCAGTTCTCGACAGGGGCACGGCTATGGCTACACCTTC
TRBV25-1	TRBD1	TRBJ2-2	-	CASSDPHRGQGSTGELFF	TGTGCCAGCAGTGACCCTCACAGGGGACAGGGGTCCACCGGGGAGCTGTTTTTT
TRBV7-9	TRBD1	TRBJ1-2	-	CASRSGTGTYGYTF	TGTGCCAGCCGCTCCGGGACAGGGACCTATGGCTACACCTTC
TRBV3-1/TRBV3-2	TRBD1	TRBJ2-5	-	CASSQDLRTGVTSQETQYF	TGTGCCAGCAGCCAAGATCTACGGACAGGCGTTACCTCTCAAGAGACCCAGTACTTC
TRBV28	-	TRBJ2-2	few	CASSSGGTGELFF	TGTGCCAGCAGCTCTGGGGGGACCGGGGAGCTGTTTTTT
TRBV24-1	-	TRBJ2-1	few	CATSDSPGTEQFF	TGTGCCACCAGTGACTCACCCGGGACAGAGCAGTTCTTC
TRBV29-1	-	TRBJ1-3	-	CSVGRISPFGNTIYF	TGCAGCGTTGGGCGGATTTCTCCTTTCGGAAACACCATATATTTT
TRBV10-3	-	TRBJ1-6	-	CAIRAAGRSNSPLHF	TGTGCCATCAGAGCCGCGGGACGCTCAAATTCACCCCTCCACTTT
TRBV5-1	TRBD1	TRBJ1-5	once	CASTPEPGGRIQPQHF	TGCGCCAGCACCCCTGAGCCAGGGGGGAGGATCCAGCCCCAGCATTTT
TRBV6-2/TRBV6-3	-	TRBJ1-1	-	CASSYSRNTEAFF	TGTGCCAGCAGTTACTCTCGTAACACTGAAGCTTTCTTT
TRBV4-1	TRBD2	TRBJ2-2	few	CASSNPGLAGGKGTGELFF	TGCGCCAGCAGTAATCCGGGACTAGCGGGAGGGAAGGGCACCGGGGAGCTGTTTTTT
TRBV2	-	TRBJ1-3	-	CASSGGMGSGNTIYF	TGTGCCAGCAGCGGCGGAATGGGCTCTGGAAACACCATATATTTT
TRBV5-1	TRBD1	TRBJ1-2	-	CASSSPGQGFYGYTF	TGCGCCAGCAGCTCCCCGGGACAGGGGTTCTATGGCTACACCTTC
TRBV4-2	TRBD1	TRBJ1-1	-	CASSQDQGQGAQAFF	TGTGCCAGCAGCCAAGATCAGGGTCAGGGGGCACAAGCTTTCTTT
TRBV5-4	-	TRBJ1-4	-	CASSLGAGLADEKLFF	TGTGCCAGCAGCTTGGGAGCGGGGTTGGCGGATGAAAAACTGTTTTTT
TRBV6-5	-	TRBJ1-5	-	CASTPGAIDQPQHF	TGTGCCAGTACCCCGGGAGCTATTGATCAGCCCCAGCATTTT
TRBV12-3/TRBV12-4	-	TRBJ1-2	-	CASSFRFLGYTF	TGTGCCAGCAGTTTCCGTTTTTTGGGCTACACCTTC
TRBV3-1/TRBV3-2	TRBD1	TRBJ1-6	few	CASSAQGSYNSPLHF	TGTGCCAGCAGCGCACAGGGGTCCTATAATTCACCCCTCCACTTT
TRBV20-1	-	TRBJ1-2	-	CSASQGNSVYGYTF	TGCAGTGCTAGTCAGGGTAATTCCGTCTATGGCTACACCTTC
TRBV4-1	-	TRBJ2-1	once	CASSRLAGESSYNEQFF	TGCGCCAGCAGCCGACTGGCCGGGGAGAGCTCCTACAATGAGCAGTTCTTC
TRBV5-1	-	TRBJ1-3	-	CASSWEPGMGNTIYF	TGCGCCAGCAGCTGGGAACCAGGGATGGGAAACACCATATATTTT
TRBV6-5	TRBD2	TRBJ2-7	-	CASRTGLANMQEYF	TGTGCCAGCAGGACGGGACTAGCGAACATGCAGGAGTACTTC
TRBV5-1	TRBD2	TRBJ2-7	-	CASRETPGLAHEQYF	TGCGCCAGCAGGGAGACTCCGGGACTAGCTCACGAGCAGTACTTC
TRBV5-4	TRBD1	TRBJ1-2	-	CASSIPDRVSGGYTF	TGTGCCAGCAGCATACCGGACAGGGTATCGGGGGGCTACACCTTC
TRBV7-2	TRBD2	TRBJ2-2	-	CASSLALLAGVTGELFF	TGTGCCAGCAGCTTAGCGCTTCTAGCGGGAGTCACCGGGGAGCTGTTTTTT
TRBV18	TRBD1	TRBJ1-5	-	CASSLLGQGNDQPQHF	TGTGCCAGCTCACTCCTGGGACAGGGTAACGATCAGCCCCAGCATTTT
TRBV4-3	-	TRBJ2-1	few	CASSQGWLYEQFF	TGCGCCAGCAGCCAAGGTTGGCTGTACGAGCAGTTCTTC
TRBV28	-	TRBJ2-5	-	CATYGETQYF	TGTGCCACCTACGGAGAGACCCAGTACTTC
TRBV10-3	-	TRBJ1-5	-	CAISSGDQPQHF	TGTGCCATCAGTTCAGGGGATCAGCCCCAGCATTTT
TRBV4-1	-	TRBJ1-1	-	CASSQAGQRTNEAFF	TGCGCCAGCAGCCAAGCCGGACAGCGAACAAATGAAGCTTTCTTT
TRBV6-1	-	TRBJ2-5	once	CASSEVRATQYF	TGTGCCAGCAGTGAAGTCAGGGCGACCCAGTACTTC
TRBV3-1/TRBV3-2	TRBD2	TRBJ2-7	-	CASSQAAGGIPGNF	TGTGCCAGCAGCCAAGCAGCGGGGGGCATCCCGGGAAACTTC
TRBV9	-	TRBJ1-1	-	CASSVGGFNTEAFF	TGTGCCAGCAGCGTAGGGGGCTTCAACACTGAAGCTTTCTTT
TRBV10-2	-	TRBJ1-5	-	CASRDGGPRGQPQHF	TGCGCCAGCAGGGACGGGGGACCGAGAGGTCAGCCCCAGCATTTT
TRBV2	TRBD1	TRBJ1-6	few	CASSPTGTGGNNSPLHF	TGTGCCAGCAGTCCAACCGGGACAGGGGGCAATAATTCACCCCTCCACTTT
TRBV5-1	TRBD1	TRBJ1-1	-	CASSAGQGSWGTEAFF	TGCGCCAGCAGCGCAGGACAGGGATCTTGGGGCACTGAAGCTTTCTTT
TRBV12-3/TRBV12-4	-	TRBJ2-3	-	CASSGPGSDTQYF	TGTGCCAGCAGTGGCCCAGGGTCAGATACGCAGTATTTT
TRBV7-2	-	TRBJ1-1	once	CASSPGHTLMNTEAFF	TGTGCCAGCAGCCCAGGGCACACCCTAATGAACACTGAAGCTTTCTTT